What follows are 5 T cell receptor beta chains derived from one specimen sequenced in a study of T cell repertoires in cytomegalovirus infection (dated by TCRdb to the late 2010s). Data came from an Illumina HiSeq 1500. In-frame beta chains were kept once TCRdb had trimmed the public reads at Q25 with fastp and called clones with MiXCR. Entries that share a CDR3 protein sequence are merged under the most common genes and DNA. For this sample there are nearly 700,000 distinct CDR3 sequences; around 31% appear just once. Jointly, the top ten make up roughly 18% of the sample. Their antigen targets remain unknown. The sample's treatment or condition label, in plain terms: in vitro stimulation with specific CMV peptide epitopes to enrich CMV-specific T cells. The specimen comprised cultured PBMCs, sampled from culture after CMV antigen stimulation. The receptors shown here come from a human donor in good health (CMV status not recorded). Some clones in this sample may be carry-over from other donors' samples.

This sequence joins TRBV7-2 and TRBJ1-2, with D possibly TRBD1 on 5 matching bases. The ends were cut back, 1 base at V and 4 bases at J, with 13 bases in the middle. This CDR3 is 15 amino acids long. Per germline, CDR1 SGHTA and CDR2 FQGNSA. CDR3 bases: TGTGCCAGCAGCTTAGTAGGGGCAGGGACCTATGGCTACACCTTC. Translation: CASSLVGAGTYGYTF.

This clonotype was detected ten times or more. This chain links TRBV7-2 with TRBJ2-1, with 7 bases that match TRBD2. V lost 6 bases to trimming and J lost 1 base; unmatched junction nucleotides: 6. This CDR3 comprises 15 residues. Germline lookup yields CDR1 SGHTA and CDR2 FQGNSA. The CDR3 DNA sequence: TGTGCCAGCAGTCTAGGAGCGGGGTCCTACAATGAGCAGTTCTTC. It specifies CASSLGAGSYNEQFF. Together with reference TRBV7-2 and TRBJ2-1, the CDR3 gives the full variable domain: GAGVSQSPSNKVTEKGKDVELRCDPISGHTALYWYRQSLGQGLEFLIYFQGNSAPDKSGLPSDRFSAERTGGSVSTLTIQRTQQEDSAVYLCASSLGAGSYNEQFFGPGTRLTVL.

There are a few counts of this clonotype. J is TRBJ2-1 and V is TRBV7-6, with a weak D call TRBD2 (6 bases). V was pared by 6 bases and J by 4 bases, with 13 bases between. The CDR3 covers 14 residues. Germline lookup yields CDR1 SGHVS and CDR2 FNYEAQ. The CDR3 region is CASRPDRGYNEQFF. CDR3 bases: TGTGCCAGCAGACCCGACCGGGGGTACAATGAGCAGTTCTTC.

This clonotype occurred a few times. The chain combines TRBV7-6 with TRBJ2-2; D might be TRBD1 or TRBD2, each matching 5 bases. Germline lookup yields CDR1 SGHVS and CDR2 FNYEAQ. CDR3 length equals 15 residues. V lost 7 bases and J 1 base, leaving 13 bases between the germline ends. The DNA for the CDR3 is TGTGCCAGCACCCCCGGGGCAGGGAACACCGGGGAGCTGTTTTTT. It translates to CASTPGAGNTGELFF.

This sequence joins TRBV25-1 and TRBJ2-1, with D perhaps TRBD1 (6 bases). V dropped 7 bases and J dropped 2 bases, with 12 bases sitting between them. The CDR3 consists of 14 residues. Per germline, CDR1 MGHDK and CDR2 SYGVNS. CDR3 residues: CASTPWGPYNEQFF. Here the CDR3 DNA reads TGTGCCAGCACCCCCTGGGGGCCCTACAATGAGCAGTTCTTC.